These T cell receptor beta chains were read from a single sample in a study of regulatory T cells in long-lasting Graves disease. TCRdb re-analysed the multiplex PCR reads in MiXCR, keeping a single row per CDR3 protein. The sample contains 420,000 or so distinct CDR3 sequences, 16% of which appear only once. These records were also assigned to another study, of T cells in Graves' hyperthyroidism and ophthalmopathy.

This specimen consisted of peripheral blood mononuclear cells (PBMCs), obtained at new diagnosis, from a patient treated with antithyroid drugs. Receptor source: a woman aged 18 to 35 with Graves disease. Both conserved end residues are part of each CDR3. A D gene is named only where the DNA matches it firmly. The size field is filled for only some rows; it gives once, few, many or a size class.

>many|TRBD2|TRBV7-9|TRBJ2-2
CASTTYGGVTNTGELFF
TGTGCCAGCACCACCTACGGGGGGGTGACGAACACCGGGGAGCTGTTTTTT
>NA|NA|TRBV7-2|TRBJ1-2
CASSRGGSGYTF
TGTGCCAGCAGTCGAGGGGGATCTGGCTACACCTTC
>many|NA|TRBV6-2/TRBV6-3|TRBJ2-5
CASSYSWVETQYF
TGTGCCAGCAGTTACTCTTGGGTGGAGACCCAGTACTTC
>few|NA|TRBV20-1|TRBJ2-7
CSASLVYEQYF
TGCAGTGCTAGTCTGGTATACGAGCAGTACTTC
>NA|NA|TRBV7-3|TRBJ1-1
CASSPGWGAEAFF
TGTGCCAGCAGCCCGGGATGGGGGGCTGAAGCTTTCTTT
>NA|NA|TRBV6-1|TRBJ2-1
CASSAQPNEQFF
TGTGCCAGCAGTGCCCAGCCCAATGAGCAGTTCTTC
>many|NA|TRBV7-8|TRBJ1-1
CASSYSRRNTEAFF
TGTGCCAGCAGCTACTCAAGAAGGAACACTGAAGCTTTCTTT
>NA|NA|TRBV11-1|TRBJ1-1
CASSSRRGQVGAFF
TGTGCCAGCAGCTCCCGCCGGGGGCAAGTAGGTGCTTTCTTT
>many|TRBD2|TRBV3-1|TRBJ2-7
CASSPMAGGEQYF
TGTGCCAGCAGCCCCATGGCGGGGGGAGAGCAGTACTTC
>NA|TRBD1|TRBV5-5|TRBJ2-4
CASSWSPGQGPAKNIQYF
TGTGCCAGCAGCTGGTCGCCGGGACAGGGGCCAGCCAAAAACATTCAGTACTTC
>many|TRBD2|TRBV28|TRBJ2-7
CASRGLAGDSSSYEQYF
TGTGCCAGCAGGGGACTAGCGGGGGACTCAAGCTCCTACGAGCAGTACTTC
>many|NA|TRBV11-2|TRBJ2-1
CASSLEINNEQFF
TGTGCCAGCAGCTTAGAGATTAACAATGAGCAGTTCTTC
>many|TRBD1|TRBV20-1|TRBJ2-5
CSARGMETGNQETQYF
TGCAGTGCTAGAGGGATGGAGACAGGGAACCAAGAGACCCAGTACTTC
>few|TRBD1|TRBV5-1|TRBJ2-7
CASSPPGQGSVQYF
TGCGCCAGCAGCCCACCGGGACAGGGTTCTGTGCAGTACTTC
>many|TRBD1|TRBV6-1|TRBJ2-4
CASSPTRTGSNIQYF
TGTGCCAGCAGTCCCACGCGGACAGGGTCGAACATTCAGTACTTC
>many|NA|TRBV6-5|TRBJ2-7
CASSYSDRNSYEQYF
TGTGCCAGCAGTTACTCTGACAGGAACTCCTACGAGCAGTACTTC
>NA|TRBD1|TRBV10-3|TRBJ2-7
CAISFTGQGDHEQYF
TGTGCCATCAGTTTTACGGGACAGGGGGACCACGAGCAGTACTTC
>few|NA|TRBV28|TRBJ1-5
CASSSPESSNQPQHF
TGTGCCAGCAGCTCTCCGGAGTCTAGCAATCAGCCCCAGCATTTT
>few|TRBD1|TRBV7-2|TRBJ1-4
CASSLVRGRGEKLFF
TGTGCCAGCAGCTTAGTCAGGGGGCGCGGGGAAAAACTGTTTTTT
>many|NA|TRBV11-2|TRBJ2-7
CASSLGEKYEQYF
TGTGCCAGCAGCTTAGGGGAAAAGTACGAGCAGTACTTC
>NA|TRBD1|TRBV14|TRBJ1-1
CASSRGPQAFF
TGTGCCAGCAGCAGGGGGCCTCAAGCTTTCTTT
>many|NA|TRBV20-1|TRBJ2-2
CSALGTNTGELFF
TGCAGTGCGCTAGGAACGAACACCGGGGAGCTGTTTTTT
>NA|NA|TRBV10-2|TRBJ2-3
CASSDVLGKSTDTQYF
TGCGCCAGCAGTGATGTGCTAGGGAAGAGCACAGATACGCAGTATTTT
>once|TRBD2|TRBV7-3|TRBJ2-2
CASSLVAGVENTGELFF
TGTGCCAGCAGCTTGGTAGCGGGAGTTGAGAACACCGGGGAGCTGTTTTTT
>NA|TRBD1|TRBV27|TRBJ2-4
CASGQGAKNIQYF
TGTGCCAGCGGACAGGGGGCCAAAAACATTCAGTACTTC
>few|TRBD2|TRBV7-8|TRBJ2-1
CASSASRATSREFF
TGTGCCAGCAGCGCATCCCGGGCGACTAGCCGGGAGTTCTTC
>many|TRBD1|TRBV6-1|TRBJ1-5
CASGSGGQANQPQHF
TGTGCCAGCGGGAGCGGGGGACAGGCCAATCAGCCCCAGCATTTT
>NA|NA|TRBV19|TRBJ1-5
CASSTGGLPNQPQHF
TGTGCCAGTAGTACGGGGGGCCTTCCCAATCAGCCCCAGCATTTT
>few|TRBD1|TRBV24-1|TRBJ2-3
CATSDLGRGSSDTQYF
TGTGCCACCAGTGATTTGGGCAGGGGGTCGTCAGATACGCAGTATTTT
>NA|TRBD2|TRBV20-1|TRBJ2-5
CSARGQLAGVGTQYF
TGCAGTGCTAGAGGTCAACTAGCGGGAGTTGGGACCCAGTACTTC
>many|TRBD2|TRBV27|TRBJ2-1
CASRPRAGGSYNEQFF
TGTGCCAGCAGACCCAGAGCGGGGGGCTCCTACAATGAGCAGTTCTTC
>many|TRBD2|TRBV10-3|TRBJ2-1
CAIMARLAGYGDEQFF
TGTGCCATCATGGCCAGACTAGCGGGATACGGCGATGAGCAGTTCTTC
>many|NA|TRBV3-1|TRBJ2-7
CASSPHHGQFDEQYF
TGTGCCAGCAGCCCCCACCATGGACAGTTCGACGAGCAGTACTTC
>many|NA|TRBV27|TRBJ2-7
CASSYKAGSRVNEQYF
TGTGCCAGCAGTTACAAGGCCGGGTCACGGGTTAACGAGCAGTACTTC
>few|NA|TRBV5-6|TRBJ2-1
CASSFGDNSYNEQFF
TGTGCCAGCAGCTTCGGAGACAACTCCTACAATGAGCAGTTCTTC
>many|TRBD2|TRBV7-9|TRBJ2-1
CASSPPLGLAGTNEQFF
TGTGCCAGCAGCCCCCCTCTGGGACTAGCGGGAACAAATGAGCAGTTCTTC
>NA|NA|TRBV30|TRBJ1-2
CAWFPTPGGYGYTF
TGTGCCTGGTTCCCCACACCGGGGGGCTATGGCTACACCTTC
>few|NA|TRBV7-9|TRBJ2-7
CASSSLTEKHYEQYF
TGTGCCAGCAGCAGCCTCACGGAGAAACACTACGAGCAGTACTTC
>many|NA|TRBV20-1|TRBJ2-7
CSASKQSYEQYF
TGCAGTGCTAGTAAGCAGTCCTACGAGCAGTACTTC
>NA|TRBD2|TRBV29-1|TRBJ2-2
CSVVLGLAGGTGELFF
TGCAGCGTTGTACTAGGACTAGCGGGAGGCACCGGGGAGCTGTTTTTT
>few|NA|TRBV7-2|TRBJ2-2
CASNNRRGLNTGELFF
TGTGCCAGCAACAATCGCCGGGGGCTGAACACCGGGGAGCTGTTTTTT
>NA|NA|TRBV20-1|TRBJ2-7
CSASNRYYEQYF
TGCAGTGCTAGTAACAGATACTACGAGCAGTACTTC
>NA|TRBD2|TRBV28|TRBJ2-3
CASISPPGTRLGTDTQYF
TGTGCCAGCATCTCCCCCCCCGGGACTAGGCTCGGCACAGATACGCAGTATTTT
>NA|NA|TRBV2|TRBJ1-1
CASRAAHLNTEAFF
TGTGCCAGCAGGGCGGCACACCTGAACACTGAAGCTTTCTTT
>many|TRBD1|TRBV28|TRBJ1-5
CASSFARDRGISNQPQHF
TGTGCCAGCAGTTTCGCGCGGGACAGGGGCATTAGCAATCAGCCCCAGCATTTT
>few|TRBD2|TRBV25-1|TRBJ2-7
CASSALGGSGREEQYF
TGTGCCAGCAGTGCCTTGGGCGGTAGCGGGAGAGAAGAGCAGTACTTC
>NA|NA|TRBV30|TRBJ2-2
CAWRALTYTGELFF
TGTGCCTGGAGGGCTTTAACCTACACCGGGGAGCTGTTTTTT
>many|NA|TRBV30|TRBJ2-7
CAWSYEGVGYEQYF
TGTGCCTGGAGTTACGAGGGAGTAGGTTACGAGCAGTACTTC